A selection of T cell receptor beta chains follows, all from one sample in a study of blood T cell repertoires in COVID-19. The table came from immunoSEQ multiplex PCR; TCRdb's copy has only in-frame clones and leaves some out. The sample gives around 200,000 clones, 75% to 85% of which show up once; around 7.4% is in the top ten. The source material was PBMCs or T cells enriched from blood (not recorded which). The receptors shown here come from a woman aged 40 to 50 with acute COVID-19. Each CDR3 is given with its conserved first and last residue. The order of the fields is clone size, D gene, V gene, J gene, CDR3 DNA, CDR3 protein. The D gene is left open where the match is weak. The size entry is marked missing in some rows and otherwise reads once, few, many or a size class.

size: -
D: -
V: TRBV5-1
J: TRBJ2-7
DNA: TGCGCCAGCAGCGAAGGGGACTTAGGCTCCTACGAGCAGTACTTC
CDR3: CASSEGDLGSYEQYF

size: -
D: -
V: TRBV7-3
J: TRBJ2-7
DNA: TGTGCCAGCACCGCACGCTCCAACCGAAGTAGCTTCTCCTACGAGCAGTACTTC
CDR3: CASTARSNRSSFSYEQYF

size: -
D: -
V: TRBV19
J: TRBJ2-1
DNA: TGTGCCAGTGTCGGTGTTGAGCAGTTCTTC
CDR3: CASVGVEQFF

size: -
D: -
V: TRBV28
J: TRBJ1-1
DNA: TGTGCCAGCAGCAGGAAACCAAACACTGAAGCTTTCTTT
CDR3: CASSRKPNTEAFF

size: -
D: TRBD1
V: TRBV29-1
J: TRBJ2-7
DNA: TGCAGCGTTGAAGGAGTATCGGGGACAGGGAAGGACGAGCAGTACTTC
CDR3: CSVEGVSGTGKDEQYF

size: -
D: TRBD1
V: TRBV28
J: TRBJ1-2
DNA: TGTGCCAGCAGTCCAGACAGGGCCTTCGGCTACACCTTC
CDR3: CASSPDRAFGYTF

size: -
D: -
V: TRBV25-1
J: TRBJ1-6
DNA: TGTGCCAGCAGTGGGCAGGGGCGGACACCCCTCCACTTT
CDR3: CASSGQGRTPLHF

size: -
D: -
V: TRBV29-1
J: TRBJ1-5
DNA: TGCAGCGTTGCGGGAGACAGTAATCAGCCCCAGCATTTT
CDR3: CSVAGDSNQPQHF

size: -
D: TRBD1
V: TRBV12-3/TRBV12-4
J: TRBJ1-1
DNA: TGTGCCAGCAGTACCAGGGACAGGGGAGCTTTCTTT
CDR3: CASSTRDRGAFF

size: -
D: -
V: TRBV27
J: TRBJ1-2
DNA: TGTGCCAGCAGTTTATCAGCCGGGGGGAGCTATGGCTACACCTTC
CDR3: CASSLSAGGSYGYTF

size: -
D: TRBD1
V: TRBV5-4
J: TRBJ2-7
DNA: TGTGCCAGCAGCGCCGCACAGGGGGTTTTTTCCTACGAGCAGTACTTC
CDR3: CASSAAQGVFSYEQYF

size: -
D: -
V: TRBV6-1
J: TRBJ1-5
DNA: TGTGCCAGCAGTGAGATATCGGGGGATCAGCCCCAGCATTTT
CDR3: CASSEISGDQPQHF

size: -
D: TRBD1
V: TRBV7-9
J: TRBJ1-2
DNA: TGTGCCAGCAGCCCACAGGGGGCGCCTGGCTACACCTTC
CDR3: CASSPQGAPGYTF

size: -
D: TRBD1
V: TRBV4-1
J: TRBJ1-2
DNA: TGCGCCAGCAGCCATAGGACAGGGGGCATGAATGGCTACACCTTC
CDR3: CASSHRTGGMNGYTF

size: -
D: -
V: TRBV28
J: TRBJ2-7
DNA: TGTGCCAGCAGCACTTACTACGAGCAGTACTTC
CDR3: CASSTYYEQYF

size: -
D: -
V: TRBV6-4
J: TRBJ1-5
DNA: TGTGCCAGCAGCCCTAGGACAGATCAGCCCCAGCATTTT
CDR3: CASSPRTDQPQHF

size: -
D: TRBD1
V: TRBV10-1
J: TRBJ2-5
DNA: TGCGCCAGCAGTGAGTTAGGGACAGGGAAAGAGACCCAGTACTTC
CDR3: CASSELGTGKETQYF

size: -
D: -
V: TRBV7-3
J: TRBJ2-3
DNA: TGTGCCAGCAGCCCCGACTCGGACACAGATACGCAGTATTTT
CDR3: CASSPDSDTDTQYF

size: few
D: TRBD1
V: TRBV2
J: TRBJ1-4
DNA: TGTGCCAGCAGTATAAACAGGGGGCTTAATGAAAAACTGTTTTTT
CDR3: CASSINRGLNEKLFF

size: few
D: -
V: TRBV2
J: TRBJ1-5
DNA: TGTGCCAGCAGTTGGCAGGGGAGTTATAGCAATCAGCCCCAGCATTTT
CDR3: CASSWQGSYSNQPQHF

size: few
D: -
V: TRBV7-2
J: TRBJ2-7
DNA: TGTGCCAGCAGCTTAGTCGGACAGAGCTACGAGCAGTACTTC
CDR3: CASSLVGQSYEQYF

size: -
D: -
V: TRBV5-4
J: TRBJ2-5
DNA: TGTGCCAGCAGCTTGGATGCAGGGTCCCAAGAGACCCAGTACTTC
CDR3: CASSLDAGSQETQYF

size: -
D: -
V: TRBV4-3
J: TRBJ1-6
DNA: TGCGCCAGCAGCCAAGATATGAATTCACCCCTCCACTTT
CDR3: CASSQDMNSPLHF

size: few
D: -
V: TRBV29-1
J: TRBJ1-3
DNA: TGCAGCGGAAGCAGGGACTCTGGAAACACCATATATTTT
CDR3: CSGSRDSGNTIYF

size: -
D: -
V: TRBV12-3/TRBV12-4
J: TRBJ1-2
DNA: TGTGCCAGCAGTTTAGGGACGGGGAGCGGCTACACCTTC
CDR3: CASSLGTGSGYTF

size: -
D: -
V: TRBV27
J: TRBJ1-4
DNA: TGTGCCAGCAGTTTCCGGGGGGGGAATGAAAAACTGTTTTTT
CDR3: CASSFRGGNEKLFF

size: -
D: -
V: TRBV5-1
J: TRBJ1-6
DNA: TGCGCCAGCAGCCTGGGACGGGAGAGATCACCCCTCCACTTT
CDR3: CASSLGRERSPLHF

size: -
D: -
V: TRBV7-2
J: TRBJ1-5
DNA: TGTGCCAGCAGCTTCGGCAATCAGCCCCAGCATTTT
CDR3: CASSFGNQPQHF

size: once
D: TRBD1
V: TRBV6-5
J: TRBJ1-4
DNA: TGTGCCAGCAGCGAGACAGGGGGTGAAAAACTGTTTTTT
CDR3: CASSETGGEKLFF

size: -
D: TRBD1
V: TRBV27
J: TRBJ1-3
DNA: TGTGCCAGCAGTACCGGGACAGCCGGAAACACCATATATTTT
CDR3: CASSTGTAGNTIYF

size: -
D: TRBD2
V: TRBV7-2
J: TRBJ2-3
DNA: TGTGCCAGCAGCCAAAGGACTAGCGGGGGGCGGGATACGCAGTATTTT
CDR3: CASSQRTSGGRDTQYF

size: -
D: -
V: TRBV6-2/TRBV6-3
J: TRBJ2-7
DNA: TGTGCCAGCAGTTTCCTCTCGAGGGCCTACGAGCAGTACTTC
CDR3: CASSFLSRAYEQYF

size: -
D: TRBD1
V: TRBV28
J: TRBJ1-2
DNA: TGTGCCAGCAGTTTGGCAGGGGGAACCAACTATGGCTACACCTTC
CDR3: CASSLAGGTNYGYTF

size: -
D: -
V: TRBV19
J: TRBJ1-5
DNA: TGTGCCAGTATTGAGTATGGAGGGCGGGGGCAGCCCCAGCATTTT
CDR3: CASIEYGGRGQPQHF

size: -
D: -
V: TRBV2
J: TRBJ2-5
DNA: TGTGCCAGCAACGACAACCTCCAAGAGACCCAGTACTTC
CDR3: CASNDNLQETQYF

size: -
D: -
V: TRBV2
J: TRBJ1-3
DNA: TGTGCCAGCTCCAGCAGGGCCCGCTCTGGAAACACCATATATTTT
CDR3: CASSSRARSGNTIYF

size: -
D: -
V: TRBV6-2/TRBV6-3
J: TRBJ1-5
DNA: TGTGCCAGCAGTTTTCAACAGGGAAGGCAGCCCCAGCATTTT
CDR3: CASSFQQGRQPQHF

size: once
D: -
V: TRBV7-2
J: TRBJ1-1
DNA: TGTGCCAGCAGCAGGGGACAAGCCAACACTGAAGCTTTCTTT
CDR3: CASSRGQANTEAFF

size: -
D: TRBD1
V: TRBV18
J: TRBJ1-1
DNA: TGTGCCAGCTCACCACGGCAGGGGGCCGTCGAAGCTTTCTTT
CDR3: CASSPRQGAVEAFF

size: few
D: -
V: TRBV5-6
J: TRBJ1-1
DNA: TGTGCCAGCAGCCTGTTGGGGCCGCTTAAGTTAGAAGCTTTCTTT
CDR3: CASSLLGPLKLEAFF

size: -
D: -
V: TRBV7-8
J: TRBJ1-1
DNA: TGTGCCAGCAGCCCTTACACTGAAGCTTTCTTT
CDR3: CASSPYTEAFF

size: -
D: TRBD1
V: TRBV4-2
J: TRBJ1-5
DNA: TGTGCCAGCAGCCAAGATCGACGACAGGGGGCATCTCAGCCCCAGCATTTT
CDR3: CASSQDRRQGASQPQHF

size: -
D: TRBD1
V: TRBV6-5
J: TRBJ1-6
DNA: TGTGCCAGCAACGGAGACAGGGGAAATTCACCCCTCCACTTT
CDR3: CASNGDRGNSPLHF

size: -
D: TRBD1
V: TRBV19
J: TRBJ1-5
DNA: TGTGCCAGTAGTGCGGACAGGGGAAGCAATCAGCCCCAGCATTTT
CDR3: CASSADRGSNQPQHF

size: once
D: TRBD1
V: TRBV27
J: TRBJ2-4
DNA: TGTGCCAGCAGTACAGGGACAGGCAAAAACATTCAGTACTTC
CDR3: CASSTGTGKNIQYF

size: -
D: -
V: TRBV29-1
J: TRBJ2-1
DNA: TGCAGAGCCGACCGGGGGGCATACAATGAGCAGTTCTTC
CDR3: CRADRGAYNEQFF

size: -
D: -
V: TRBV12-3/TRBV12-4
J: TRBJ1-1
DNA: TGTGCCAGCAGTTTGGCCGGGTTCACTGAAGCTTTCTTT
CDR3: CASSLAGFTEAFF

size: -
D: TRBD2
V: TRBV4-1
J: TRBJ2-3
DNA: TGCGCCAGCAGCCAAGAGGGGACTAGCGGAAATACGCAGTATTTT
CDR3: CASSQEGTSGNTQYF

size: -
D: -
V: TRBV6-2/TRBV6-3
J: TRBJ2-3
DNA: TGTGCCAGCAGCACCTTGGGTGGGAGAGGGGATACGCAGTATTTT
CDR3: CASSTLGGRGDTQYF

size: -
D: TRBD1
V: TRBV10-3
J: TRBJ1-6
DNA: TGTGCCATCAGTGAGGGGGACAGTAATTCACCCCTCCACTTT
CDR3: CAISEGDSNSPLHF

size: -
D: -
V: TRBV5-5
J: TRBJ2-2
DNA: TGTGCCAGCAGCCCACAGGGATCGAACACCGGGGAGCTGTTTTTT
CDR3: CASSPQGSNTGELFF

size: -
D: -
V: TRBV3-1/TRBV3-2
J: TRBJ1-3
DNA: TGTGCCAGCAGCCAAGATTTAGGAAACACCATATATTTT
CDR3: CASSQDLGNTIYF

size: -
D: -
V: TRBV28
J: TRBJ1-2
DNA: TGTGCCAGCAGTTTAGCGGGGGAGCATGGCTACACCTTC
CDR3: CASSLAGEHGYTF

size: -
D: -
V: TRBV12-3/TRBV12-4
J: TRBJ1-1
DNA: TGTGCCAGCAGTCCGCGACAGAACACTGAAGCTTTCTTT
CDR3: CASSPRQNTEAFF

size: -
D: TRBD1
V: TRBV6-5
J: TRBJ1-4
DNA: TGTGCCAGCAGGGGACAGGGCCGGAATGAAAAACTGTTTTTT
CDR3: CASRGQGRNEKLFF